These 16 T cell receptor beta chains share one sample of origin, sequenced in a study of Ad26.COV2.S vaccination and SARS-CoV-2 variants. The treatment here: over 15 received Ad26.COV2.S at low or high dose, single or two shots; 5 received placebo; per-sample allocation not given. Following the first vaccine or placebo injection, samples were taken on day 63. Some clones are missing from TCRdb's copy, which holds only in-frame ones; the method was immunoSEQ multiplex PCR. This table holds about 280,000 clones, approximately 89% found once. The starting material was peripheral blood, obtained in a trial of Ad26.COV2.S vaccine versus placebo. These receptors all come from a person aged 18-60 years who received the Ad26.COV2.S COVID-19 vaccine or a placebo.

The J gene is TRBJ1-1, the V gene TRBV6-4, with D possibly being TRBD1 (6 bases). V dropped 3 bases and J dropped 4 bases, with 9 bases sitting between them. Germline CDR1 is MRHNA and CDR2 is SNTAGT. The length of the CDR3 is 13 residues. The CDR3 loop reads CASSEARGTEAFF. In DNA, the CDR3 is TGTGCCAGCAGTGAAGCCAGGGGCACTGAAGCTTTCTTT.

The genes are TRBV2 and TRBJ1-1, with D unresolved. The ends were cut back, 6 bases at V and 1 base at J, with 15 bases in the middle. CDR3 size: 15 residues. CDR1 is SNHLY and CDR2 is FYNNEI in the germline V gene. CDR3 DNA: TGTGCCAGCAGCTTAAGAGTACAGTCGAACACTGAAGCTTTCTTT. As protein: CASSLRVQSNTEAFF. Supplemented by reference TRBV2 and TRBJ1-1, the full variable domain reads EPEVTQTPSHQVTQMGQEVILRCVPISNHLYFYWYRQILGQKVEFLVSFYNNEISEKSEIFDDQFSVERPDGSNFTLKIRSTKLEDSAMYFCASSLRVQSNTEAFFGQGTRLTVV.

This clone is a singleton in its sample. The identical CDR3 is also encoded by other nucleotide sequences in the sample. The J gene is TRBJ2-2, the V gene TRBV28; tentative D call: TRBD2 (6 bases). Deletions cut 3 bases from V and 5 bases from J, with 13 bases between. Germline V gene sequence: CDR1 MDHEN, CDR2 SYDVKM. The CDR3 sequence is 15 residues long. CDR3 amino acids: CASSFPGRETGELFF. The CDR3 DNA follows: TGTGCCAGCAGTTTCCCCGGGAGAGAGACCGGGGAGCTGTTTTTT.

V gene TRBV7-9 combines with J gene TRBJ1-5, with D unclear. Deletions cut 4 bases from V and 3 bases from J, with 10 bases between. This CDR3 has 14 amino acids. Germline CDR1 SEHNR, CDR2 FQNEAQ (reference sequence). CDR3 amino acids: CASSYDTLNQPQHF. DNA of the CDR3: TGTGCCAGCAGCTATGACACTCTCAATCAGCCCCAGCATTTT.

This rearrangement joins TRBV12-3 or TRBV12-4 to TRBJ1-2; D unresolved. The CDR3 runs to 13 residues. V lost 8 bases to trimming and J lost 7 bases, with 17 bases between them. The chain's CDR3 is CASDRPAGAGYTF. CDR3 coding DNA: TGTGCCAGCGATCGTCCGGCGGGAGCTGGCTACACCTTC.

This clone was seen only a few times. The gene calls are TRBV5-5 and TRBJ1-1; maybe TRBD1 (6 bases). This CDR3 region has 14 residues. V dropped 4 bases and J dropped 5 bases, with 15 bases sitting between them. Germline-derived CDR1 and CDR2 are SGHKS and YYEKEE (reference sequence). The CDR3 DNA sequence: TGTGCCAGCAGCCCCAGTGATAGGGGGACTGAAGCTTTCTTT. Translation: CASSPSDRGTEAFF.

The CDR3 bases are TGCGCCAGCAGCCAAGATCCGACAGGATCCTATGGCTACACCTTC. Its translation: CASSQDPTGSYGYTF. The rearrangement uses TRBV4-1 and TRBJ1-2; D is possibly TRBD1 (6 bases). CDR1 and CDR2 (germline): MGHRA, YSYEKL. Between the trimmed V and J ends, which lost 0 bases and 4 bases, there was a span of 12 bases. This CDR3 has 15 residues.

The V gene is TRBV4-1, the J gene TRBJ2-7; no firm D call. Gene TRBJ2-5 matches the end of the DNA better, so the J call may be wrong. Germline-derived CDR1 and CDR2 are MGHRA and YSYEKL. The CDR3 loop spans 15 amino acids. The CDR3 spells CASSYGRSRQETQYF. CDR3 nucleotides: TGCGCCAGCAGCTATGGACGTAGTCGGCAAGAGACCCAGTACTTC.

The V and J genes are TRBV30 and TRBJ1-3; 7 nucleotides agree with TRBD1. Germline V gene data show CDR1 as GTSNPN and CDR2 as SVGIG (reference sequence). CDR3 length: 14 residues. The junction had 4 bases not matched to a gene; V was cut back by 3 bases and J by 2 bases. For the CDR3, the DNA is TGTGCCTGGAGCCCCGGGACAGCTGGAAACACCATATATTTT. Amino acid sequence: CAWSPGTAGNTIYF.

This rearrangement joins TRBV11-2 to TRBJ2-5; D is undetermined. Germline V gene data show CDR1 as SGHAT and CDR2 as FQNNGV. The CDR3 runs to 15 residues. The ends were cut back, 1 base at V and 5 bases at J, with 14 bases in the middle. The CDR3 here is CASSLGAWTGETQYF. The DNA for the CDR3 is TGTGCCAGCAGCTTAGGGGCCTGGACGGGCGAGACCCAGTACTTC. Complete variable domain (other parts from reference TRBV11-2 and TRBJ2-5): EAGVAQSPRYKIIEKRQSVAFWCNPISGHATLYWYQQILGQGPKLLIQFQNNGVVDDSQLPKDRFSAERLKGVDSTLKIQPAKLEDSAVYLCASSLGAWTGETQYFGPGTRLLVL.

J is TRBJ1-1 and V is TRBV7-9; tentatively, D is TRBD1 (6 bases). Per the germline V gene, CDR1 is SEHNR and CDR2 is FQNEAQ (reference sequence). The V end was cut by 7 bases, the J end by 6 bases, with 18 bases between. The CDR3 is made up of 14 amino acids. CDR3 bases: TGTGCCAGCAACGTACAGGGTCTGCAGGCTGAAGCTTTCTTT. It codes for CASNVQGLQAEAFF.

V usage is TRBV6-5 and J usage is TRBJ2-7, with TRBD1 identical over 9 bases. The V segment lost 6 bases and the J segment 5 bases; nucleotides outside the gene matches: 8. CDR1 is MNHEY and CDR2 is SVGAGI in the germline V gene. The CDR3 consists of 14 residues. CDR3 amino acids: CASRPGQGTHEQYF. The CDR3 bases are TGTGCCAGCAGGCCGGGACAGGGTACCCACGAGCAGTACTTC.

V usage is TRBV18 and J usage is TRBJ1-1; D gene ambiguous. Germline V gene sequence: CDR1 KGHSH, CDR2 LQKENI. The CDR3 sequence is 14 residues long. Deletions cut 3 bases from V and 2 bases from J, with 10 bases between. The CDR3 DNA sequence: TGTGCCAGCTCACCCCTAGCAAGCAACACTGAAGCTTTCTTT. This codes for CASSPLASNTEAFF.

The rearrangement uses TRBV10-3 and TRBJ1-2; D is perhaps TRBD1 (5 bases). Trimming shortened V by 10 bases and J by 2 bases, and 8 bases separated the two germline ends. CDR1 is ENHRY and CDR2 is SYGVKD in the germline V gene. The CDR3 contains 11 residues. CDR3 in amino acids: CATTANYGYTF. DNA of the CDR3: TGTGCCACGACAGCGAACTATGGCTACACCTTC.

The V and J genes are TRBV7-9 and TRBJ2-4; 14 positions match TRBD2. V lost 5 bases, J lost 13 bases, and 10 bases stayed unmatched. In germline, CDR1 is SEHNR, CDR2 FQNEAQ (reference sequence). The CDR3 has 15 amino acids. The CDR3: CASSNSGTSGRGQYF. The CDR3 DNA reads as TGTGCCAGCAGCAATTCCGGGACTAGCGGGAGAGGGCAGTACTTC.

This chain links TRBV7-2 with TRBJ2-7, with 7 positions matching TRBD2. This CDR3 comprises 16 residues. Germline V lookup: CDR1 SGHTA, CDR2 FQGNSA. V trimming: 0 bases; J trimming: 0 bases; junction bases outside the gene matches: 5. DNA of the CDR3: TGTGCCAGCAGCTTAGCGGGGGGGGAGCCCTCCTACGAGCAGTACTTC. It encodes CASSLAGGEPSYEQYF.